The 30 T cell receptor beta chains listed next were all sequenced from one sample in a study of human T cells and chemical hapten exposure. Indicated time point: patch test 3, about 24 weeks after DPC sensitization. This sample's treatment: therapeutic diphenylcyclopropenone sensitization with weekly scalp DPC. TCRdb re-analysed the RACE reads in MiXCR, keeping a single row per CDR3 protein. Of 25,000 to 35,000 distinct CDR3 sequences in the sample, nearly 6% were seen once. The material sequenced was whole blood, taken in connection with sensitization to the hapten diphenylcyclopropenone (DPC). The receptors were sampled from a man younger than 45 with alopecia areata. Some clones in this sample may be carry-over from other donors' samples.

This clonotype was seen repeatedly, ten times or more. The chain recombines TRBV29-1 with TRBJ2-1; TRBD2 is a possible D gene (6 bases). The CDR3 is 11 amino acids. Trimming shortened V by 6 bases and J by 10 bases, and 13 bases separated the two germline ends. The V gene's germline CDR1 is SQVTM and CDR2 ANQGSEA. CDR3 in amino acids: CSVAPLAEQFF. The CDR3 DNA follows: TGCAGCGTCGCCCCGCTAGCGGAGCAGTTCTTC.

In this sample, this clonotype turned up many times. The J gene is TRBJ1-5, the V gene TRBV5-5; D is possibly TRBD1 (6 bases). V was shortened by 4 bases and J by 2 bases, with 13 bases between the two germline ends. Germline V CDR1 and CDR2: SGHKS, YYEKEE (reference sequence). The CDR3 loop spans 15 amino acids. This CDR3 reads CASSVQGWGNQPQHF. As DNA, the CDR3 is TGTGCCAGCAGCGTACAGGGTTGGGGCAATCAGCCCCAGCATTTT.

At least ten counts were recorded for this clonotype. V gene TRBV6-1 combines with J gene TRBJ2-1, with 9 bases identical to TRBD2. This CDR3 is built from 15 residues. Germline values: CDR1 MNHNS, CDR2 SASEGT. The V and J ends lost 0 bases and 4 bases, in that order; junction bases with no gene match: 1. The CDR3 reads CASSEASGSYNEQFF. In nucleotides, the CDR3 is TGTGCCAGCAGTGAAGCTAGCGGGAGTTACAATGAGCAGTTCTTC.

In its sample, this clonotype was seen many times. The chain couples TRBV18 to TRBJ1-1; D call uncertain. Trimming took 5 bases from V and 1 from J, leaving 8 bases between them. Germline CDR1 is KGHSH and CDR2 is LQKENI. The CDR3 covers 13 residues. CDR3 in DNA: TGTGCCAGCTCAGATCAGTGGAACACTGAAGCTTTCTTT. It is translated as CASSDQWNTEAFF.

This clonotype showed up many times. This rearrangement joins TRBV4-3 to TRBJ2-1; 15 nucleotides line up with TRBD2. V was clipped by 3 bases and J by 10 bases; unmatched bases: 7. CDR3 length equals 16 residues. Germline V CDR1 and CDR2: LGHNA, YSLEER. CDR3 protein: CASSQAGLAGGGEQFF. DNA for the CDR3: TGCGCCAGCAGCCAGGCGGGACTAGCGGGAGGAGGGGAGCAGTTCTTC.

This clonotype was recorded at least ten times. The rearrangement joins TRBV29-1 to TRBJ2-7, with a possible D match to TRBD2 (7 bases). Trimming stripped 7 bases from V and 7 bases from J, with 20 bases between. CDR3 size: 13 residues. Germline assignment: CDR1 SQVTM and CDR2 ANQGSEA. CDR3: CSAQAGAWGEQYF. CDR3 nucleotides: TGCAGCGCCCAGGCGGGGGCCTGGGGAGAGCAGTACTTC.

In this sample, this clonotype turned up many times. DNA for the CDR3: TGTGCCAGCAGTGAGGGGGGCGCCCAGGACACTGAAGCTTTCTTT. Its protein product is CASSEGGAQDTEAFF. V usage is TRBV2 and J usage is TRBJ1-1, with D perhaps TRBD1 (6 bases). The V gene's germline CDR1 is SNHLY and CDR2 FYNNEI. The V end was cut by 3 bases, the J end by 3 bases, with 14 bases between. This CDR3 has 15 residues.

In its sample, this clonotype was seen many times. The rearrangement joins TRBV12-3 or TRBV12-4 to TRBJ1-5; TRBD1 aligns across 7 bases. The V and J ends lost 3 bases and 7 bases, in that order; junction bases with no gene match: 3. This CDR3 contains 13 residues. CDR3 residues: CASSFDRAQPQHF. The CDR3 coding sequence is TGTGCCAGCAGTTTCGACAGGGCACAGCCCCAGCATTTT.

The chain uses TRBV6-1 and TRBJ2-6; D is undetermined. From germline, CDR1 is MNHNS and CDR2 SASEGT. The length of the CDR3 is 18 residues. Trimming took off 8 bases at V and 2 bases at J, with 22 bases between the two ends. The CDR3 DNA sequence: TGTGCCAGCCACCTCGGCCCTTCGGCGTCTGCTGGGGCCAACGTCCTGACTTTC. Encoded protein: CASHLGPSASAGANVLTF.

The genes are TRBV7-2 and TRBJ2-5; tentatively, D is TRBD1 (5 bases). The CDR3 is 12 amino acids. CDR1 is SGHTA and CDR2 is FQGNSA in the germline V gene. V lost 2 bases to trimming and J lost 7 bases, with 8 bases between them. For the CDR3, the DNA is TGTGCCAGCAGCTTATCCACAGGGACCCAGTACTTC. Its translation: CASSLSTGTQYF.

This clonotype was counted at least ten times. The chain couples TRBV12-3 or TRBV12-4 to TRBJ2-3, with 7 bases aligning to TRBD2. CDR3 length equals 16 residues. The J segment lost 0 bases and the V segment lost 5 bases, leaving 8 bases of the junction unmatched. This CDR3 is CASSPRTRSSTDTQYF. CDR3 nucleotides: TGTGCCAGCAGTCCCCGGACTAGATCTAGCACAGATACGCAGTATTTT.

In this sample, this clonotype turned up many times. In DNA, the CDR3 is TGTGCCACCAGTGATCGGACTAGCGGCCCCGCCGGTTACAATGAGCAGTTCTTC. This sequence encodes CATSDRTSGPAGYNEQFF. The chain combines TRBV24-1 with TRBJ2-1, with 10 positions matching TRBD2. The CDR3 spans 18 residues. Trimming cost V 3 bases and J 4 bases; bases outside gene matches: 11. Germline CDR1 KGHDR, CDR2 SFDVKD.

This clonotype occurred a few times. The rearrangement uses TRBV12-3 or TRBV12-4 and TRBJ2-1, with 7 bases identical to TRBD1. The V and J ends lost 6 bases and 9 bases, in that order; junction bases with no gene match: 8. This CDR3 is built from 13 residues. The CDR3 DNA reads TGTGCCAGCAGCCCCACAGGGGTCGCTGAGCAGTTCTTC. This codes for CASSPTGVAEQFF.

In this sample, this clonotype turned up many times. This chain connects TRBV5-1 to TRBJ2-7, with 10 nucleotides matching TRBD1. CDR1 SGHRS and CDR2 YFSETQ come from the germline V gene. The length of the CDR3 is 15 residues. V gave up 0 bases and J gave up 1 base; unmatched junction bases: 1. CDR3 sequence reads: CASSLEGQGSYEQYF. The CDR3 nucleotides read TGCGCCAGCAGCTTGGAGGGACAGGGGTCCTACGAGCAGTACTTC.

By sample share, this clonotype is medium-sized. The chain uses TRBV12-3 or TRBV12-4 and TRBJ2-4, with 8 bases lining up with TRBD1. The CDR3 contains 10 residues. The V segment lost 6 bases and the J segment 13 bases; nucleotides outside the gene matches: 2. CDR3 coding DNA: TGTGCCAGCAGCGGACAGGGCCAGTACTTC. It translates to CASSGQGQYF.

This clonotype was seen at least ten times. The chain uses TRBV12-3 or TRBV12-4 and TRBJ2-3; D possibly corresponds to TRBD2 (5 bases). Deletions cut 6 bases from V and 1 base from J, with 11 bases between. This CDR3 comprises 14 residues. CDR3 sequence: CASSLGVRTDTQYF. For the CDR3, the DNA is TGTGCCAGCAGCTTGGGAGTACGCACAGATACGCAGTATTTT.

This clonotype was recorded many times. The chain uses TRBV20-1 and TRBJ2-3; D perhaps matches TRBD2 (6 bases). This CDR3 spans 16 amino acids. CDR1 and CDR2 from the germline V gene are DFQATT and SNEGSKA (reference sequence). V was shortened by 5 bases and J by 2 bases, with 20 bases between the two germline ends. In DNA, the CDR3 is TGCAGTGCTCCGGGGAGGACACCTCAGGCCACAGATACGCAGTATTTT. Its protein is CSAPGRTPQATDTQYF.

This clonotype has a single count. This rearrangement joins TRBV2 to TRBJ1-5; D unresolved. Germline V CDR1 and CDR2: SNHLY, FYNNEI. The V and J ends lost 3 bases and 3 bases respectively, with 6 bases between them. This CDR3 is 13 amino acids long. CDR3 DNA sequence: TGTGCCAGCAGTGACAGTCTCAATCAGCCCCAGCATTTT. Translating gives CASSDSLNQPQHF.

This clonotype was counted many times. V is TRBV20-1 and J is TRBJ2-7, with 12 bases that match TRBD2. The CDR3 consists of 13 residues. Germline trimming cut 6 bases from V and 3 bases from J; bases unmatched to any gene: 3. Per the germline V gene, CDR1 is DFQATT and CDR2 is SNEGSKA (reference sequence). The DNA for the CDR3 is TGCAGTGCGCAACTAGCGGGAGGCTACGAGCAGTACTTC. The encoded protein is CSAQLAGGYEQYF.

In this sample, this clonotype turned up many times. The gene calls are TRBV30 and TRBJ2-1, with a tentative D call TRBD1 (5 bases). This CDR3 is 13 amino acids long. V was cut by 5 bases and J by 5 bases, with 13 bases left in between. CDR1 and CDR2 from the germline V gene are GTSNPN and SVGIG (reference sequence). CDR3 coding DNA: TGTGCCTGGTGTGCAGGGTCCCACAATGAGCAGTTCTTC. Protein product: CAWCAGSHNEQFF.

This clonotype came up many times. This chain connects TRBV18 to TRBJ2-3; 7 bases map to TRBD1. Unmatched junction bases numbered 4, after V lost 2 bases and J lost 5 bases. The CDR3 spans 14 residues. Germline CDR1 KGHSH, CDR2 LQKENI. The CDR3 spells CASSPDRVGDTQYF. The CDR3 DNA reads as TGTGCCAGCTCACCAGACAGGGTTGGAGATACGCAGTATTTT.

This clonotype was detected many times. The V and J genes are TRBV13 and TRBJ2-7; 7 bases are shared with TRBD1. The CDR3 runs to 15 residues. Trimming took 0 bases from V and 6 from J; bases not matched to a gene: 8. The germline V gene has CDR1 PRHDT and CDR2 FYEKMQ (reference sequence). The DNA for the CDR3 is TGTGCCAGCAGCTTAGGCCCGACAGGGATACGCGAGCAGTACTTC. Amino acid sequence: CASSLGPTGIREQYF.

In this sample, this clonotype turned up many times. The chain links TRBV2 to TRBJ1-5; D ambiguous. Trimming pared 7 bases from V and 3 bases from J, leaving 16 bases between. Germline V CDR1 and CDR2: SNHLY, FYNNEI. CDR3 size: 15 residues. The CDR3 reads CASTRYGQINQPQHF. CDR3 DNA: TGTGCCAGCACCCGCTACGGGCAGATCAATCAGCCCCAGCATTTT.

This clonotype was picked up many times. The V and J genes are TRBV30 and TRBJ1-3, with 7 bases that match TRBD1. This CDR3 is built from 13 residues. CDR1 is GTSNPN and CDR2 is SVGIG in the germline V gene (reference sequence). Losses at the gene ends were 7 bases for V and 4 bases for J; bases not matched to a gene: 7. CDR3 in DNA: TGTGCCTACTACAGGGGTATGGGAAACACCATATATTTT. It codes for CAYYRGMGNTIYF.

The table lists this clonotype with many counts. V usage is TRBV7-6 and J usage is TRBJ2-7, with a tentative D call TRBD1 (6 bases). CDR1 and CDR2 from the germline V gene are SGHVS and FNYEAQ. The CDR3 totals 14 residues. The V end lost 3 bases, the J end lost 5 bases, and 14 bases lay between the germline ends. CDR3 DNA sequence: TGTGCCAGCAGCTTCCCGACCAGGGGTAACGAGCAGTACTTC. Translation gives CASSFPTRGNEQYF.

There are many counts of this clonotype. The V call is TRBV5-5, the J call TRBJ1-2, with no clear D. Germline assignment: CDR1 SGHKS and CDR2 YYEKEE (reference sequence). This CDR3 contains 14 residues. V was clipped by 4 bases and J by 4 bases, with 14 bases between them. The CDR3 DNA is TGTGCCAGCAGCCCGGACCTCTCAAGCTATGGCTACACCTTC. Encoded protein: CASSPDLSSYGYTF.

This clonotype was recorded at least ten times. The chain carries TRBV6-2 or TRBV6-3 and TRBJ1-5; weak D call: TRBD1 (5 bases). CDR1 is MNHEY, CDR2 SVGEGT, per germline. The germline V and J ends were trimmed by 6 bases and 3 bases, with 12 bases remaining between them. The CDR3 is 14 amino acids. CDR3 loop: CASSFDRFNQPQHF. DNA of the CDR3: TGTGCCAGCAGCTTTGACAGATTCAATCAGCCCCAGCATTTT.

This clonotype has only a few counts. The rearrangement links TRBV7-9 to TRBJ1-3; perhaps TRBD1 as D (5 bases). Germline lookup yields CDR1 SEHNR and CDR2 FQNEAQ (reference sequence). This CDR3 region has 12 residues. Between the trimmed V and J ends, which lost 8 bases and 3 bases, there was a span of 8 bases. The CDR3, as DNA: TGTGCCAGCGGGGGGAATGGAAACACCATATATTTT. Its translation is CASGGNGNTIYF.

This clonotype is medium-sized in the sample. The chain employs TRBV4-3 and TRBJ2-7; D may be TRBD2 (6 bases). The germline V gene encodes CDR1 LGHNA and CDR2 YSLEER. The V gene lost 0 bases and the J gene lost 5 bases, with 20 bases spanning the gap. This CDR3 region has 17 residues. CDR3 amino acids: CASSQDLRWDSLNEQYF. The DNA for the CDR3 is TGCGCCAGCAGCCAAGATCTCCGCTGGGACTCCCTCAACGAGCAGTACTTC.

This clonotype showed up many times. CDR3 nucleotides: TGCAGTGCTAGAGATCCCGGGACAGGGAGGAACACTGAAGCTTTCTTT. It encodes CSARDPGTGRNTEAFF. This chain connects TRBV20-1 to TRBJ1-1, with 9 positions matching TRBD1. The germline CDR1 and CDR2 sequences are DFQATT and SNEGSKA (reference sequence). V lost 0 bases, J lost 1 base, and 6 bases stayed unmatched. The CDR3 is 16 amino acids.